The clone carrying this T cell receptor beta chain has only one observation. This entry belongs to a study of blood T cell repertoires in COVID-19. Overall study context: Material from acute and convalescent COVID-19 was sourced from the United States, Italy and Spain. PBMCs, B-cell-depleted T cells, or T cells provided the cDNA or gDNA that made up the material.

Per the original data handling: It was from reference gene primer amplification that nucleated cell counts were estimated. Produced via immunoSEQ multiplex PCR; TCRdb's table is partial and in-frame only. V and J calls plus clone size are reproduced from that table; the DNA served to infer D and trimming. The sample has approximately 450,000 clones; about 89% are singletons. This receptor was identified in a woman aged 30 to 39 with acute or convalescent COVID-19. Sequencing was done on a sample of peripheral blood.

CDR3 amino acids: CASSPEQGAEQYF. DNA of the CDR3: TGTGCCAGCAGTCCAGAACAGGGCGCCGAGCAGTACTTC. The chain employs TRBV13 and TRBJ2-7, with D possibly TRBD1 on 6 matching bases. CDR1 is PRHDT and CDR2 is FYEKMQ in the germline V gene (reference sequence). V was clipped by 6 bases and J by 6 bases, with 15 bases between them. The CDR3 is made up of 13 amino acids.